Detailed here is one TCR beta chain. Its matching antigen is unknown. The J segment lost 14 bases and the V segment lost 0 bases, leaving 5 bases of the junction unmatched. Looked up from germline, CDR1 is MNHEY and CDR2 is SVGAGI. The CDR3 sequence is 14 residues long. Here immunoSEQ multiplex PCR was the method, and the copy in TCRdb shows in-frame clones only, minus some. Of about 200,000 clones detected, 80% to 95% appear once; the ten largest clones hold more than 0.8%. These data originate in a study of T cell responses to AZD1222 COVID-19 vaccine. Study results and caveats: CD4 TCRs linked to vaccination spanned spike, dominating at 160-218 and 743-854.

The sequenced sample was peripheral blood, obtained 28 days after the second AZD1222 dose. The clonotype was recovered from an adult who received the AZD1222 COVID-19 vaccine. The V call is TRBV6-5, the J call TRBJ1-6, with 9 bases lining up with TRBD1. This CDR3 is CASSYSDRGSSLHF. The CDR3 DNA is TGTGCCAGCAGTTACTCGGACAGGGGATCGTCCCTCCACTTT.